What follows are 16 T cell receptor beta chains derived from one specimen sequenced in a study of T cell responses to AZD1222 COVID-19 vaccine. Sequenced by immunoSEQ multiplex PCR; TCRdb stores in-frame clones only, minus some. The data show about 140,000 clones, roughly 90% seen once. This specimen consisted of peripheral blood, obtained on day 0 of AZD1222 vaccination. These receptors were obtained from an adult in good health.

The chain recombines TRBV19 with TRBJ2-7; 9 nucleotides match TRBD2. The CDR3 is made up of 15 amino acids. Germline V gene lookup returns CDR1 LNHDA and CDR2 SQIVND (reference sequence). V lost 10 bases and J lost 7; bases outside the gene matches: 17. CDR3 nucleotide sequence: TGTGCCACCAAGGCCACCGGGACGGCGGGGGGGGAGCAGTACTTC. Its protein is CATKATGTAGGEQYF.

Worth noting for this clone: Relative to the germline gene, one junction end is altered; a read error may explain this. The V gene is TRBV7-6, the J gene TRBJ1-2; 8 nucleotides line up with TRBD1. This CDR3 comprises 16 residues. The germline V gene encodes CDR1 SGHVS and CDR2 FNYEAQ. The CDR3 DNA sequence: TGTGCTAGCAGCTTAGGCTCAGGGGGCCAGAACTATGGCTACACCTTC. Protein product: CASSLGSGGQNYGYTF.

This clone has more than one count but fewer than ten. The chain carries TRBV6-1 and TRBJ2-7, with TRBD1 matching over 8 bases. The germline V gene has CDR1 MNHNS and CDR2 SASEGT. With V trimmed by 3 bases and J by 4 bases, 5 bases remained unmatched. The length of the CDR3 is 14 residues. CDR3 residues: CASSDLGQAYEQYF. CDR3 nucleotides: TGTGCCAGCAGTGACCTGGGACAGGCGTACGAGCAGTACTTC.

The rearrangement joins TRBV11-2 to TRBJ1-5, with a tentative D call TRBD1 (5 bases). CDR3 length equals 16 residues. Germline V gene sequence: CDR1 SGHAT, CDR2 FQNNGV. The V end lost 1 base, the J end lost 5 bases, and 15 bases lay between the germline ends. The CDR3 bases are TGTGCCAGCAGCTTAGTATCAGTCAGGGTTTATCAGCCCCAGCATTTT. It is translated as CASSLVSVRVYQPQHF.

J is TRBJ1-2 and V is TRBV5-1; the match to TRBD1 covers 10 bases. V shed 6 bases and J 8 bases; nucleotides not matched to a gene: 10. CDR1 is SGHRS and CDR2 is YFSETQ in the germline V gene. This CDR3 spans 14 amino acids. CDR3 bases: TGCGCCAGCAACACCGGGACAGGGGACGGGGGCTACACCTTC. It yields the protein CASNTGTGDGGYTF. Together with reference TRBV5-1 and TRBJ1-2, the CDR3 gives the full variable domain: KAGVTQTPRYLIKTRGQQVTLSCSPISGHRSVSWYQQTPGQGLQFLFEYFSETQRNKGNFPGRFSGRQFSNSRSEMNVSTLELGDSALYLCASNTGTGDGGYTFGSGTRLTVV.

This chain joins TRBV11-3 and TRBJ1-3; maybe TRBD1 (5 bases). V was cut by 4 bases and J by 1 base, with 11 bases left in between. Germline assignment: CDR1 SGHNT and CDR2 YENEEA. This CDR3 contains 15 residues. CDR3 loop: CASSSRRGSGNTIYF. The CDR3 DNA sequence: TGTGCCAGCAGCTCAAGACGGGGGTCTGGAAACACCATATATTTT.

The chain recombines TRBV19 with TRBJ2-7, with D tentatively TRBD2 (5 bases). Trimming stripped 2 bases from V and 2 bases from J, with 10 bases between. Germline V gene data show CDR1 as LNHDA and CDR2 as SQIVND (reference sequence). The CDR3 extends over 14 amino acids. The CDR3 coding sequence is TGTGCCAGTAGTATAACGGGATCAGCCTACGAGCAGTACTTC. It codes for CASSITGSAYEQYF. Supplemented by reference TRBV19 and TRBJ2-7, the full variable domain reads DGGITQSPKYLFRKEGQNVTLSCEQNLNHDAMYWYRQDPGQGLRLIYYSQIVNDFQKGDIAEGYSVSREKKESFPLTVTSAQKNPTAFYLCASSITGSAYEQYFGPGTRLTVT.

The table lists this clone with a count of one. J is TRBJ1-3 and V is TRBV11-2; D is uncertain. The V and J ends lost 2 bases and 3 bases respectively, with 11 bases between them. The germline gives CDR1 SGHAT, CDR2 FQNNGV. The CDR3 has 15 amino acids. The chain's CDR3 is CASSLSVLYGNTIYF. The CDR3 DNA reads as TGTGCCAGCAGCTTATCGGTGCTGTATGGAAACACCATATATTTT.

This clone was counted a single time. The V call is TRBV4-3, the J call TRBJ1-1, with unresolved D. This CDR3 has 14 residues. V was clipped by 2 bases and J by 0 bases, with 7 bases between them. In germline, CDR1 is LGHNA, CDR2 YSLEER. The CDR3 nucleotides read TGCGCCAGCAGCCAAAGGTCGGTGAACACTGAAGCTTTCTTT. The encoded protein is CASSQRSVNTEAFF.

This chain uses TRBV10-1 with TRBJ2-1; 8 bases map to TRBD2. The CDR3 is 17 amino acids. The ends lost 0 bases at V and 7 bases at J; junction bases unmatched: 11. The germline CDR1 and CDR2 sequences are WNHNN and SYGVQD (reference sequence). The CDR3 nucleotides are TGCGCCAGCAGTGAGTCTGGAGCGGGAGATAGTTATAATGAGCAGTTCTTC. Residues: CASSESGAGDSYNEQFF.

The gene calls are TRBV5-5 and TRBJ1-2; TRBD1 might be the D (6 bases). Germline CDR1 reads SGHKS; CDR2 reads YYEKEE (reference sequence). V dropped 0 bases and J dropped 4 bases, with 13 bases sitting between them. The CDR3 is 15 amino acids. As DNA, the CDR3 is TGTGCCAGCAGCTTGGGGAAGGGGGAGGCCTATGGCTACACCTTC. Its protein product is CASSLGKGEAYGYTF. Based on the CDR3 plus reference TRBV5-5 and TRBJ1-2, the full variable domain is DAGVTQSPTHLIKTRGQQVTLRCSPISGHKSVSWYQQVLGQGPQFIFQYYEKEERGRGNFPDRFSARQFPNYSSELNVNALLLGDSALYLCASSLGKGEAYGYTFGSGTRLTVV.

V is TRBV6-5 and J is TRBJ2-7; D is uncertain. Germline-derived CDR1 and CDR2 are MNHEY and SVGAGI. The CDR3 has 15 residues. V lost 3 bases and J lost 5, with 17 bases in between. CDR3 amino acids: CASSYSQNGYHEQYF. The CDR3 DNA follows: TGTGCCAGCAGTTATAGTCAGAACGGGTATCACGAGCAGTACTTC.

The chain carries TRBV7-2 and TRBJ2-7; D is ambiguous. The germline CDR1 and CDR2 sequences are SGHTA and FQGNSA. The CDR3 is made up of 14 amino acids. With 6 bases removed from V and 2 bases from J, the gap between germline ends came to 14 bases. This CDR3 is CASSLRIETYEQYF. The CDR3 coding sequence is TGTGCCAGCAGTTTACGGATAGAGACCTACGAGCAGTACTTC.

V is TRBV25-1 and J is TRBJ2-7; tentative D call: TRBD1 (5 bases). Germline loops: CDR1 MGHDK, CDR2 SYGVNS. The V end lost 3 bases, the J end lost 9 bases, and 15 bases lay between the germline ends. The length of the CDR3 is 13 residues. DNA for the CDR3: TGTGCCAGCAGTGACGTTTTGGGGCCGGTGCAGTACTTC. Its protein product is CASSDVLGPVQYF.

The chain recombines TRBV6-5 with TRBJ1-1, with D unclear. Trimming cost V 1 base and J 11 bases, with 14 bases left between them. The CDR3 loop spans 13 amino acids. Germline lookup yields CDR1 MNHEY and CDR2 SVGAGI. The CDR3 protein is CASSYLRSVEAFF. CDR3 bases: TGTGCCAGCAGTTACTTACGCTCCGTGGAGGCTTTCTTT.

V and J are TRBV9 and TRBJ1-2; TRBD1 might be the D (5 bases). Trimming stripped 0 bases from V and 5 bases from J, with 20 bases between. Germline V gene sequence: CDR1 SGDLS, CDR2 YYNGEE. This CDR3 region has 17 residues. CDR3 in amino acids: CASSVGVGGPDRYGYTF. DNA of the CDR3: TGTGCCAGCAGCGTAGGGGTTGGGGGACCTGATCGGTATGGCTACACCTTC.